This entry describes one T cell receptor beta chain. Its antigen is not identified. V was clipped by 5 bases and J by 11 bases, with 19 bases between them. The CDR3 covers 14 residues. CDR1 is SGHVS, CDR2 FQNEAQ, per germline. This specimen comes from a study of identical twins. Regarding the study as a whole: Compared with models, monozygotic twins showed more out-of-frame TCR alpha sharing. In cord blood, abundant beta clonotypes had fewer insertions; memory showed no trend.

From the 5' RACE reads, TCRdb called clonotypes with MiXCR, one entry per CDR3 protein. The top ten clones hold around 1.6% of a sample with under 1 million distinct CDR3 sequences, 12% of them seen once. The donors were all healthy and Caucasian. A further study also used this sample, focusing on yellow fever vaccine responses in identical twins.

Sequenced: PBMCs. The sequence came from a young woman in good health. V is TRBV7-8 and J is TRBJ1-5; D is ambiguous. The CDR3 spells CASSPGFGIGAQHF. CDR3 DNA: TGTGCCAGCAGCCCCGGGTTTGGGATTGGGGCCCAGCATTTT.